The clone carrying this T cell receptor (beta chain) was seen many times. As yet, its antigen is unknown. Building the TCR beta libraries relied on iRepertoire HTBI primers, and CDR3 regions underwent Arm-PCR. As originally analysed: Samples revealed 50 to 70 TRBV and around 13 TRBJ segments. TCRdb re-derived calls from the multiplex PCR reads in MiXCR, one entry per CDR3 protein. These V and J calls derive from TCRdb rather than the authors' analysis. The sample shows fewer than 400,000 distinct CDR3 sequences, around 20% of them seen only once. The data were taken from a study of regulatory T cells in long-lasting Graves disease. As for the study in general: Graves' disease counted as persistent after over 5 years of antithyroid drugs with positive TSH receptor antibodies.

Indicated time point: persistent/refractory GD, antithyroid drugs over 5 years with positive TRAb. There was RNA extracted from PBMCs, and the TCR library was made from it. CDR1 and CDR2 (germline): SNHLY, FYNNEI. V was cut by 6 bases and J by 5 bases, with 11 bases left in between. The CDR3 loop spans 13 amino acids. The study, taken as a whole, reports: Thyroid tissue went unexamined; only peripheral blood was analyzed.

This chain links TRBV2 with TRBJ1-5; D ambiguous. This material consisted of peripheral blood mononuclear cells (PBMCs), taken when the disease was refractory, from a patient treated with antithyroid drugs. The TCR was taken from a female donor with Graves disease. The CDR3: CASSVLRDQPQHF. Written as DNA, the CDR3 is TGTGCCAGCAGCGTGTTGAGGGATCAGCCCCAGCATTTT.